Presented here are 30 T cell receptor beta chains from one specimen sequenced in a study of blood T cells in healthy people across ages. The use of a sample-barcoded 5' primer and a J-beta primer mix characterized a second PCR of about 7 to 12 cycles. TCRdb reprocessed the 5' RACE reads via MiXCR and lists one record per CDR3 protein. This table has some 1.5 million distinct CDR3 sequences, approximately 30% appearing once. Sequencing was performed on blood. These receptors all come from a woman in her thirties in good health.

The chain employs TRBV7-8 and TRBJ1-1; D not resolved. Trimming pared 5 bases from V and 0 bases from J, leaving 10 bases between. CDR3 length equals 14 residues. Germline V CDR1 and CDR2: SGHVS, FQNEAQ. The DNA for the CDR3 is TGTGCCAGCAGCATACAGACAATGAACACTGAAGCTTTCTTT. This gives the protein CASSIQTMNTEAFF.

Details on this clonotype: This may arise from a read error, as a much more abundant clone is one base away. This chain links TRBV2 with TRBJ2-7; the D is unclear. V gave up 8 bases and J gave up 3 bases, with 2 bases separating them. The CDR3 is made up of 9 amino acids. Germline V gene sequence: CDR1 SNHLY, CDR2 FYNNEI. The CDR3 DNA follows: TGTGCCAGCTTCTACGAGCAGTACTTC. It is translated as CASFYEQYF.

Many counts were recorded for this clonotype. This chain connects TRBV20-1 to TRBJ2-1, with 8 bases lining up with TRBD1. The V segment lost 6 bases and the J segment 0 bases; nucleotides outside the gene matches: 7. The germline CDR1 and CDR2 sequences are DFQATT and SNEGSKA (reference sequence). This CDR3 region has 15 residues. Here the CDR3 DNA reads TGCAGTGCAAGACAGGGGTCGAGCTCCTACAATGAGCAGTTCTTC. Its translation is CSARQGSSSYNEQFF.

This CDR3 reads CAGCYGNTDTQYF. The CDR3 bases are TGTGCCGGCTGTTACGGGAACACAGATACGCAGTATTTT. The J gene is TRBJ2-3, the V gene TRBV6-2 or TRBV6-3; D may be TRBD2 (5 bases). This CDR3 region has 13 residues. Deletions cut 11 bases from V and 2 bases from J, with 14 bases between. Per germline, CDR1 MNHEY and CDR2 SVGEGT.

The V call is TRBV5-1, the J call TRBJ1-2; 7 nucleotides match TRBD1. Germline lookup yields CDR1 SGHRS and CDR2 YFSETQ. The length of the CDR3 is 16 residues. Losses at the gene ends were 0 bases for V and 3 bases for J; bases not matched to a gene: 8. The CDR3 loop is CASSLEASGTDYGYTF. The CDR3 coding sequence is TGCGCCAGCAGCTTGGAGGCCTCCGGGACAGACTATGGCTACACCTTC.

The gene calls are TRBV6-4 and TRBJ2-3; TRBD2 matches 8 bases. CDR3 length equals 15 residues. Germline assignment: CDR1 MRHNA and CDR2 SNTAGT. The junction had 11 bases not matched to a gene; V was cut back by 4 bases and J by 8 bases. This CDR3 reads CASSGGAGEPGTQYF. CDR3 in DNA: TGTGCCAGCAGTGGCGGAGCGGGAGAACCAGGTACGCAGTATTTT.

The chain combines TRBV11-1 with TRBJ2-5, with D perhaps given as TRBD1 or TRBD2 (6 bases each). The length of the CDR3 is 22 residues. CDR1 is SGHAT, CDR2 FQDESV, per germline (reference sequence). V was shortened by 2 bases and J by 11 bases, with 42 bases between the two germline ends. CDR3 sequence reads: CASSLIRNPRGPQGGRIHEQYF. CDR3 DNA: TGTGCCAGCAGCTTAATCCGCAACCCACGCGGGCCACAGGGAGGAAGGATCCATGAGCAGTACTTC.

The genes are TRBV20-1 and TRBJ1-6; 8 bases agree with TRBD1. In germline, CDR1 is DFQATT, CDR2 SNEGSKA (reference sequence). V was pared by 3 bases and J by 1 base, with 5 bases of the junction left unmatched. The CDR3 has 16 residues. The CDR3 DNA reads TGCAGTGCTAGCGAGGACAGGGTATCCTATAATTCACCCCTCCACTTT. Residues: CSASEDRVSYNSPLHF.

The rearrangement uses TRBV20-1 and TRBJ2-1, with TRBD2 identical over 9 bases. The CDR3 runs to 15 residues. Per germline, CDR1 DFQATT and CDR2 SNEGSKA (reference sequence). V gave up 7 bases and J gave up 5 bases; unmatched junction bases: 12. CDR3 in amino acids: CSVSPGTSPNNEQFF. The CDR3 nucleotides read TGCAGTGTTAGCCCTGGGACTAGCCCGAACAATGAGCAGTTCTTC.

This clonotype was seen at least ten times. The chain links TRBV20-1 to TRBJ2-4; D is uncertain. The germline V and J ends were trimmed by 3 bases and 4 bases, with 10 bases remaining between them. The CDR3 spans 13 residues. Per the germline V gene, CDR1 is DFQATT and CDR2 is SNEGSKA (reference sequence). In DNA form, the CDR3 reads TGCAGTGCTAGTTCTGCAGATAAAAACATTCAGTACTTC. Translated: CSASSADKNIQYF.

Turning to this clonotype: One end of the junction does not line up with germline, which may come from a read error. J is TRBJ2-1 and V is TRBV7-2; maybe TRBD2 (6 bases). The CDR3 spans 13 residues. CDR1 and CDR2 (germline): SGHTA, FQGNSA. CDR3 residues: CAGSFREYNEQFF. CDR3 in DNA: TGTGCCGGCAGTTTCCGGGAGTACAATGAGCAGTTCTTC.

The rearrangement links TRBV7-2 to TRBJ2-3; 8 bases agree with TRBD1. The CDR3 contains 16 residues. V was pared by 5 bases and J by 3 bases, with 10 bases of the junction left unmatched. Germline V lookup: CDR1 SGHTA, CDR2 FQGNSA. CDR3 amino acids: CASSTQGQGRTDTQYF. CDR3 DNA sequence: TGTGCCAGCAGCACACAAGGACAGGGAAGGACAGATACGCAGTATTTT.

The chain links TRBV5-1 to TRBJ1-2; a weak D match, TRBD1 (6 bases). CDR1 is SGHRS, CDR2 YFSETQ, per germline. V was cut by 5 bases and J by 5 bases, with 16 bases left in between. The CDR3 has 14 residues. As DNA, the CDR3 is TGCGCCAGCAGTTATCCCGGGACACGATATGGCTACACCTTC. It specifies CASSYPGTRYGYTF.

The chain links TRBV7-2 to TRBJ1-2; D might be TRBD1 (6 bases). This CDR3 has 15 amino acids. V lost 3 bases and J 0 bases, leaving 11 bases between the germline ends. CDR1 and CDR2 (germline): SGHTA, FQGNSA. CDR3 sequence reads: CTSSLSRTANYGYTF. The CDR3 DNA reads TGTACCAGCAGCTTGAGCAGGACAGCTAACTATGGCTACACCTTC.

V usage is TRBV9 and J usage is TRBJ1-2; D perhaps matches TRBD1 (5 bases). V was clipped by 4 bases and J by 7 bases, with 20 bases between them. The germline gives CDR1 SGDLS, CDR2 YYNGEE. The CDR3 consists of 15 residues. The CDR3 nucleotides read TGTGCCAGCAGCCCGGAGGCCTCCGGAGGGACTGGCTACACCTTC. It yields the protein CASSPEASGGTGYTF.

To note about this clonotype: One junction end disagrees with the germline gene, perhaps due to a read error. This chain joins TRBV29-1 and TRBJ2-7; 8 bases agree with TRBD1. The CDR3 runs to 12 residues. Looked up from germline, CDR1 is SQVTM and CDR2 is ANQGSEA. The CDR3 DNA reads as TGCAGCGCTGAAGAACAGGGGGGCGAGCAGTACTTC. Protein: CSAEEQGGEQYF.

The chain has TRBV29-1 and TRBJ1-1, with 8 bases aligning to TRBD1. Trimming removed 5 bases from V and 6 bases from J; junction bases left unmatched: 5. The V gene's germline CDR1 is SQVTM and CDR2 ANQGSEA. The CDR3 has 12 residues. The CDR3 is CSVPGGRAEAFF. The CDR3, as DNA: TGCAGCGTTCCAGGGGGCCGGGCTGAAGCTTTCTTT.

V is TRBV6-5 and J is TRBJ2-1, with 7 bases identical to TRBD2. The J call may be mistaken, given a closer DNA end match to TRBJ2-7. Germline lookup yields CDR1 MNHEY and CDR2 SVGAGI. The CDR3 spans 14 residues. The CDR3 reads CAAGAQRDHNEQYF. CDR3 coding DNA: TGTGCCGCCGGAGCCCAGCGGGACCACAATGAGCAGTACTTC.

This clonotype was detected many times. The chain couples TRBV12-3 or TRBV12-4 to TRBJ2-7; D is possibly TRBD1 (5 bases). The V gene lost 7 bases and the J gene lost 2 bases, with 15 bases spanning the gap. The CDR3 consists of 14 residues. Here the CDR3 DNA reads TGTGCCAGCAAGACCGACAGTGGGCCCTACGAGCAGTACTTC. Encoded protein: CASKTDSGPYEQYF.

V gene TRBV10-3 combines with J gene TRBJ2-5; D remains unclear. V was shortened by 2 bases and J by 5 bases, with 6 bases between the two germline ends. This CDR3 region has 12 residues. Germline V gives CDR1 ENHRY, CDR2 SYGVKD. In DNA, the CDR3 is TGTGCCATCAGTGAGGATGTCGAGACCCAGTACTTC. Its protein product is CAISEDVETQYF.

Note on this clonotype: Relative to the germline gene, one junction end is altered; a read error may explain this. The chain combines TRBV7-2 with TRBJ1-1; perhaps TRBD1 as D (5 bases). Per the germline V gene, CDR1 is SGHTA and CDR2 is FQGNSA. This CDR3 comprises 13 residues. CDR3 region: CAGSLGRGGEAFF. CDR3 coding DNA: TGTGCCGGCAGCTTAGGTAGGGGTGGTGAAGCTTTCTTT.

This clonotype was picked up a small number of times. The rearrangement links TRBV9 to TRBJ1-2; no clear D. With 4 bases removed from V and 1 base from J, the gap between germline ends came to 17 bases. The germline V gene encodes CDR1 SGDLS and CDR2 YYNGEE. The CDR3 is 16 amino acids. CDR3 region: CASSPRGGRFNYGYTF. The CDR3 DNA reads TGTGCCAGCAGCCCCCGAGGAGGACGCTTTAACTATGGCTACACCTTC. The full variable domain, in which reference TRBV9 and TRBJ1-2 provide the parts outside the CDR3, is DSGVTQTPKHLITATGQRVTLRCSPRSGDLSVYWYQQSLDQGLQFLIQYYNGEERAKGNILERFSAQQFPDLHSELNLSSLELGDSALYFCASSPRGGRFNYGYTFGSGTRLTVV.

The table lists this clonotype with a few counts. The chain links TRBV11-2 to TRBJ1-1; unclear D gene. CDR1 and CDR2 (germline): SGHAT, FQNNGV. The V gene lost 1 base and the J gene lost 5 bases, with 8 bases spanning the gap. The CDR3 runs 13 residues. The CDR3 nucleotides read TGTGCCAGCAGCTTAGCGACTATTACTGAAGCTTTCTTT. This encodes CASSLATITEAFF.

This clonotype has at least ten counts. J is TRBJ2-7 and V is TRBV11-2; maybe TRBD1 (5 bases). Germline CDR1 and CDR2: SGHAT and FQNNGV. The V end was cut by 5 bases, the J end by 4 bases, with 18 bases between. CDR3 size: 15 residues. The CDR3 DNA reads TGTGCCAGCAGCCCGAGAGGTGACAGAGCTTACGAGCAGTACTTC. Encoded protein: CASSPRGDRAYEQYF. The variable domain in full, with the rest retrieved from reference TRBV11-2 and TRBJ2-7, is EAGVAQSPRYKIIEKRQSVAFWCNPISGHATLYWYQQILGQGPKLLIQFQNNGVVDDSQLPKDRFSAERLKGVDSTLKIQPAKLEDSAVYLCASSPRGDRAYEQYFGPGTRLTVT.

This CDR3 is CASRETSAGPDTQYF. The CDR3 DNA is TGTGCCAGCAGGGAGACTAGCGCTGGCCCAGATACGCAGTATTTT. The genes are TRBV2 and TRBJ2-3, with TRBD2 matching 8 bases. With V trimmed by 6 bases and J by 4 bases, 9 bases remained unmatched. This CDR3 spans 15 amino acids. Germline V lookup: CDR1 SNHLY, CDR2 FYNNEI.

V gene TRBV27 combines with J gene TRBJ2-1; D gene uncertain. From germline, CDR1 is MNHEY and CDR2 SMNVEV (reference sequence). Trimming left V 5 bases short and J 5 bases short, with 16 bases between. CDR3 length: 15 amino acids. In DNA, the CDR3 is TGTGCCAGCAGTCCAGGCGGTCGCGGCGACAATGAGCAGTTCTTC. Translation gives CASSPGGRGDNEQFF.

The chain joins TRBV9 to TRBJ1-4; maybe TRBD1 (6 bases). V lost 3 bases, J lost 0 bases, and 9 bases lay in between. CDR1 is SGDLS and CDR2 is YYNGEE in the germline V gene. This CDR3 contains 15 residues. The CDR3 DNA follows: TGTGCCAGCAGCGCCTCAGGGGCAACTAATGAAAAACTGTTTTTT. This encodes CASSASGATNEKLFF.

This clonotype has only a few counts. The CDR3 bases are TGTGCCAGCAGCTTGGACAGGGACGGCTACAATGAGCAGTTCTTC. The encoded protein is CASSLDRDGYNEQFF. V and J are TRBV7-2 and TRBJ2-1; 8 bases align to TRBD1. This CDR3 has 15 residues. Germline CDR1 is SGHTA and CDR2 is FQGNSA. V dropped 3 bases and J dropped 3; count of bases not matched to a gene: 4.

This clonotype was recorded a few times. The chain's CDR3 is CSVRDYTSTDTQYF. The CDR3 nucleotides are TGCAGCGTCCGGGACTACACTAGCACAGATACGCAGTATTTT. The chain employs TRBV29-1 and TRBJ2-3; the match to TRBD2 covers 7 bases. V lost 6 bases and J lost 0; bases outside the gene matches: 6. Germline V CDR1 and CDR2: SQVTM, ANQGSEA. The CDR3 loop spans 14 amino acids.

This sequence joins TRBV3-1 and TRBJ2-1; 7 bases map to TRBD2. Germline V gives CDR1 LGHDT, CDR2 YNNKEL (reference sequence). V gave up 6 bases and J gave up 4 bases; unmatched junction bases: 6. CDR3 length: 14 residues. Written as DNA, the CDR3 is TGTGCCAGCAGGGGAATCGGGGGGTACAATGAGCAGTTCTTC. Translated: CASRGIGGYNEQFF.